What follows are 13 T cell receptor beta chains derived from one specimen sequenced in a study of blood T cell repertoires in COVID-19. Sequencing was performed with immunoSEQ multiplex PCR; in TCRdb, only in-frame clones are kept and a portion is missing. The table lists 90,000 to 150,000 clones, around 86% of them singletons. Material: peripheral blood. The receptors shown here come from a man older than 75 with acute or convalescent COVID-19.

The rearrangement uses TRBV5-1 and TRBJ1-2, with D perhaps matching TRBD1 (6 bases). This CDR3 spans 13 amino acids. The V gene lost 3 bases and the J gene lost 3 bases, with 9 bases spanning the gap. From germline, CDR1 is SGHRS and CDR2 YFSETQ. CDR3 sequence: CASSYRTDYGYTF. CDR3 sequence (DNA): TGCGCCAGCAGCTATAGGACAGACTATGGCTACACCTTC.

The chain carries TRBV2 and TRBJ1-1; D is possibly TRBD1 (6 bases). V lost 4 bases and J lost 0, with 9 bases in between. The CDR3 totals 14 residues. Germline V CDR1 and CDR2: SNHLY, FYNNEI. The CDR3 sequence: CASSGRGMNTEAFF. DNA for the CDR3: TGTGCCAGCAGTGGCAGGGGCATGAACACTGAAGCTTTCTTT.

This chain connects TRBV5-1 to TRBJ2-3, with TRBD1 identical over 10 bases. Trimming removed 4 bases from V and 6 bases from J; junction bases left unmatched: 11. Germline V lookup: CDR1 SGHRS, CDR2 YFSETQ. The CDR3 consists of 16 residues. The CDR3 reads CASSPPGQGWEDTQYF. CDR3 nucleotide sequence: TGCGCCAGCAGCCCACCGGGACAGGGGTGGGAGGATACGCAGTATTTT.

J is TRBJ1-1 and V is TRBV28; D is uncertain. CDR3 size: 12 residues. The V and J ends lost 6 bases and 2 bases respectively, with 7 bases between them. Germline CDR1 is MDHEN and CDR2 is SYDVKM. CDR3 loop: CASRNSNTEAFF. CDR3 nucleotide sequence: TGTGCCAGCAGAAACAGTAACACTGAAGCTTTCTTT.

The chain is built from TRBV7-2 and TRBJ1-2, with D tentatively TRBD1 (5 bases). Germline-derived CDR1 and CDR2 are SGHTA and FQGNSA. CDR3 size: 15 residues. The germline V and J ends were trimmed by 5 bases and 3 bases, with 16 bases remaining between them. CDR3 coding DNA: TGTGCCAGCAGCCCACCGGCCTGGGGCGACTATGGCTACACCTTC. It is translated as CASSPPAWGDYGYTF.

This chain uses TRBV4-2 with TRBJ2-7, with 8 bases lining up with TRBD1. The V segment lost 0 bases and the J segment 3 bases; nucleotides outside the gene matches: 10. The CDR3 sequence is 17 residues long. CDR1 and CDR2 from the germline V gene are LGHNA and YNFKEQ. The CDR3 DNA reads as TGTGCCAGCAGCCAAGAGGCAGGGGGCATAAATCTCTACGAGCAGTACTTC. This encodes CASSQEAGGINLYEQYF.

This clone was detected once. The rearrangement uses TRBV11-3 and TRBJ2-2; 7 positions match TRBD1. The CDR3 loop spans 14 amino acids. The junction had 4 bases not matched to a gene; V was cut back by 6 bases and J by 3 bases. Germline V gene sequence: CDR1 SGHNT, CDR2 YENEEA. This CDR3 is CASRGDSYTGELFF. DNA for the CDR3: TGTGCCAGCAGAGGGGACAGCTACACCGGGGAGCTGTTTTTT.

This chain links TRBV28 with TRBJ1-6; D ambiguous. Germline loops: CDR1 MDHEN, CDR2 SYDVKM. The CDR3 extends over 16 amino acids. Between the trimmed V and J ends, which lost 1 base and 6 bases, there was a span of 13 bases. The CDR3 nucleotides are TGTGCCAGCAGTTTATCTTCCGGTCTTCTTAATTCACCCCTCCACTTT. It codes for CASSLSSGLLNSPLHF.

The chain links TRBV6-5 to TRBJ2-1; the D gene is possibly TRBD2 (5 bases). With 0 bases removed from V and 7 bases from J, the gap between germline ends came to 10 bases. Germline V CDR1 and CDR2: MNHEY, SVGAGI. The CDR3 runs to 14 residues. CDR3 in DNA: TGTGCCAGCAGTTACTCTAGCGCGAGGAATGAGCAGTTCTTC. This codes for CASSYSSARNEQFF.

CDR3 sequence reads: CASTYRPGQGDQPQHF. The CDR3 nucleotides read TGTGCCAGCACCTATAGACCGGGACAGGGGGATCAGCCCCAGCATTTT. The rearrangement links TRBV28 to TRBJ1-5; the match to TRBD1 covers 11 bases. The germline gives CDR1 MDHEN, CDR2 SYDVKM. V shed 7 bases and J 5 bases; nucleotides not matched to a gene: 10. This CDR3 has 16 residues.

The rearrangement links TRBV18 to TRBJ1-1; D is unresolved. From germline, CDR1 is KGHSH and CDR2 LQKENI. This CDR3 has 13 amino acids. The V end lost 4 bases, the J end lost 1 base, and 7 bases lay between the germline ends. This CDR3 is CASSLHTNTEAFF. DNA for the CDR3: TGTGCCAGCTCACTCCACACGAACACTGAAGCTTTCTTT.

This clone appeared a single time. The rearrangement uses TRBV27 and TRBJ2-2; D gene unclear. CDR1 is MNHEY and CDR2 is SMNVEV in the germline V gene (reference sequence). The CDR3 spans 16 residues. V gave up 2 bases and J gave up 0 bases, with 10 bases separating them. CDR3 region: CASSLRSTANTGELFF. The DNA of the CDR3 is TGTGCCAGCAGTTTACGTTCTACCGCGAACACCGGGGAGCTGTTTTTT.

This clone was seen a handful of times. V and J are TRBV24-1 and TRBJ1-2; D is perhaps TRBD1 (6 bases). V was trimmed by 9 bases and J by 3 bases, leaving 13 bases between them. The germline V gene encodes CDR1 KGHDR and CDR2 SFDVKD. The CDR3 totals 13 residues. CDR3 nucleotide sequence: TGTGCCACCCAGGATCAGGGGTACTATGGCTACACCTTC. It encodes CATQDQGYYGYTF.